This is a list of T cell receptor beta chains from one sample in a study of T cells in Graves' hyperthyroidism and ophthalmopathy. One entry per CDR3 protein results from TCRdb running MiXCR on the multiplex PCR reads. This sample has hundreds of thousands of distinct CDR3 sequences, with around a quarter found just once. The material sequenced was blood. The source is a woman aged 25 to 45 with Graves' ophthalmopathy. The CDR3 runs from the conserved cysteine through the conserved F or W. The D gene is left open where the match is weak. A row's size may be missing; if present it is once, few, many or a size class.

size | J | D | V | DNA | CDR3
once | TRBJ1-1 | TRBD1 | TRBV19 | TGTGCCAGTAGCCCCTATACAGGGGGCCGGGCTGAAGCTTTCTTT | CASSPYTGGRAEAFF
- | TRBJ2-7 | TRBD2 | TRBV15 | TGTGCCACCAGCAGAGTGGGCGGGGGGCCAAGATGCTACGAGCAGTACTTC | CATSRVGGGPRCYEQYF
many | TRBJ1-2 | - | TRBV11-2 | TGTGCCAGCAGCTTAGATCAGGTTAAAGGCTACACCTTC | CASSLDQVKGYTF
- | TRBJ1-2 | - | TRBV12-3/TRBV12-4 | TGTGCCAGCAGTTTGGGGGAGGCGGCTGGCTACACCTTC | CASSLGEAAGYTF
many | TRBJ2-5 | TRBD2 | TRBV6-1 | TGTGCCAGCACATCCTCAGCGGGGGCACAAGAGACCCAGTACTTC | CASTSSAGAQETQYF
few | TRBJ1-1 | - | TRBV20-1 | TGCAGTGCCCCCAGGGAAACTGAAGCTTTCTTT | CSAPRETEAFF
many | TRBJ2-7 | - | TRBV28 | TGTGCCAGCAGTTTCCCGGGGGGCGTATACGAGCAGTACTTC | CASSFPGGVYEQYF
once | TRBJ1-1 | - | TRBV19 | TGTGCCAGTAGTATTCCCGGGAAAAGCGAAGCTTTCTTT | CASSIPGKSEAFF
few | TRBJ2-3 | - | TRBV7-2 | TGTGCCAGCAGCCTCTTGAGGGGCACAGATACGCAGTATTTT | CASSLLRGTDTQYF
few | TRBJ2-7 | - | TRBV20-1 | TGCAGTGCTAGTTTAGCGGATAGCTCCTACGAGCAGTACTTC | CSASLADSSYEQYF
many | TRBJ1-2 | - | TRBV27 | TGTGCCAGCAGTTTCTTTCCCCTTGACTATGGCTACACCTTC | CASSFFPLDYGYTF
- | TRBJ2-7 | - | TRBV12-3/TRBV12-4 | TGTGCCACCAAAGGCAGGGGTGGGGGCTACGAGCAGTACTTC | CATKGRGGGYEQYF
many | TRBJ1-1 | - | TRBV6-2/TRBV6-3 | TGTGCCAGCAGCTTTATCGAGCGAACTGAAGCTTTCTTT | CASSFIERTEAFF
- | TRBJ2-7 | - | TRBV10-3 | TGTGCCATCAGTGGTGCTGACGAGCAGTACTTC | CAISGADEQYF
many | TRBJ1-6 | - | TRBV6-2/TRBV6-3 | TGTGCCAGCAGTGACTCCCAGGTGGGGAACTCACCCCTCCACTTT | CASSDSQVGNSPLHF
- | TRBJ2-5 | TRBD1 | TRBV4-3 | TGCGCCAGCAGGGTTAACTTGGACAGGGCCCAAGAGACCCAGTACTTC | CASRVNLDRAQETQYF
many | TRBJ1-2 | TRBD1 | TRBV6-1 | TGTGCCAGCAGCAACCGGGACAGGGCGGACTATGGCTACACCTTC | CASSNRDRADYGYTF
few | TRBJ1-1 | - | TRBV12-3/TRBV12-4 | TGTGCCAGCAGTTTATTATCGCCCCGGGCCGGGACTGAAGCTTTCTTT | CASSLLSPRAGTEAFF
- | TRBJ1-2 | TRBD1 | TRBV6-5 | TGTGCCAGCAGTTACTTAGGCAGGGGGCAGTTTGGCTACACCTTC | CASSYLGRGQFGYTF
- | TRBJ2-2 | TRBD1 | TRBV10-3 | TGTGCCATCACCGGACAGGGGGTCGGGGAGCTGTTTTTT | CAITGQGVGELFF
many | TRBJ1-2 | - | TRBV12-5 | TGTGCTAGTGGTGGGGACGGGAACTATGGCTACACCTTC | CASGGDGNYGYTF
many | TRBJ1-5 | - | TRBV27 | TGTGCCAGCAGTTTATCAGCGCTAAAGGGAGATAGCAATCAGCCCCAGCATTTT | CASSLSALKGDSNQPQHF
many | TRBJ1-2 | - | TRBV19 | TGTGCCAGCACAGGCTCATACTATGGCTACACCTTC | CASTGSYYGYTF
- | TRBJ2-7 | - | TRBV25-1 | TGTGCCAGCAGTGAAATAGGATACGAGCAGTACTTC | CASSEIGYEQYF
- | TRBJ2-7 | TRBD1 | TRBV27 | TGTGCCAGCAGGATGCGGACAGGGAGTTTCTACGAGCAGTACTTC | CASRMRTGSFYEQYF
many | TRBJ1-1 | - | TRBV30 | TGTGCCTGGAGTCGTCGGTCTGAAGCTTTCTTT | CAWSRRSEAFF
many | TRBJ2-6 | - | TRBV6-1 | TGTGCCAGCTTGAAGAGCTCTGGGGCCAACGTCCTGACTTTC | CASLKSSGANVLTF
- | TRBJ2-5 | TRBD1 | TRBV7-2 | TGTGCCAGCAGCTTACGGACAGGAGATGTGGTAGAGACCCAGTACTTC | CASSLRTGDVVETQYF